The 20 T cell receptor beta chains presented below share a single source sample, sequenced in a study of control samples from healthy donors and cancer patients. TCRdb's copy holds only in-frame clones and misses some; the assay was immunoSEQ multiplex PCR. The sample gives 80,000 to 100,000 clones, around nine tenths of which show up once; less than 15% is in the top ten. The specimen was blood. The source of these receptors is a man aged 25-45 years in good health.

The chain is built from TRBV19 and TRBJ2-7, with D unclear. Between the trimmed V and J ends, which lost 5 bases and 2 bases, there was a span of 19 bases. Germline values: CDR1 LNHDA, CDR2 SQIVND (reference sequence). The CDR3 consists of 16 residues. The CDR3 spells CASSPPGGHATYEQYF. The CDR3 DNA sequence: TGTGCCAGTAGTCCTCCGGGTGGTCATGCAACCTACGAGCAGTACTTC.

The V and J genes are TRBV21-1 and TRBJ2-1; the table assigns TRBD2, which was not confirmed against the DNA. TRBV21-1 constitutes a pseudogene. The CDR3 length is 15 residues. The CDR3 region has the DNA TGTGCCAGCAGCAAAGCTAGCGGGGCCTACAATGAGCAGTTCTTC. Its translation is CASSKASGAYNEQFF.

This chain connects TRBV27 to TRBJ2-7; D remains unclear. Trimming removed 1 base at V and 0 bases at J, with 7 bases between. This CDR3 region has 14 residues. The germline V gene has CDR1 MNHEY and CDR2 SMNVEV (reference sequence). The CDR3 region has the DNA TGTGCCAGCAGTTTATACACGAGCTCCTACGAGCAGTACTTC. This sequence encodes CASSLYTSSYEQYF.

The chain has TRBV15 and TRBJ2-1, with TRBD2 matching over 11 bases. The V and J ends lost 3 bases and 4 bases, in that order; junction bases with no gene match: 8. Germline V gene sequence: CDR1 LNHNV, CDR2 YYDKDF (reference sequence). The CDR3 length is 17 residues. The CDR3 region is CATSRGLAARGYNEQFF. CDR3 DNA sequence: TGTGCCACCAGCAGGGGACTAGCGGCCCGTGGGTACAATGAGCAGTTCTTC.

The CDR3 loop reads CASSLASWGNTIYF. The CDR3 DNA reads as TGTGCCAGCAGCTTAGCATCGTGGGGGAACACCATATATTTT. The chain carries TRBV11-3 and TRBJ1-3, with D possibly matching TRBD1 (5 bases). The CDR3 is 14 residues long. Trimming took 1 base from V and 7 from J, leaving 11 bases between them. The germline V gene has CDR1 SGHNT and CDR2 YENEEA. Full variable domain (remainder filled in from reference TRBV11-3 and TRBJ1-3): EAGVVQSPRYKIIEKKQPVAFWCNPISGHNTLYWYLQNLGQGPELLIRYENEEAVDDSQLPKDRFSAERLKGVDSTLKIQPAELGDSAVYLCASSLASWGNTIYFGEGSWLTVV.

This rearrangement joins TRBV6-1 to TRBJ2-7; D is ambiguous. Trimming stripped 1 base from V and 3 bases from J, with 10 bases between. The germline gives CDR1 MNHNS, CDR2 SASEGT. The CDR3 has 14 amino acids. CDR3 protein: CASSEGGRIYEQYF. DNA of the CDR3: TGTGCCAGCAGTGAAGGTGGTAGAATCTACGAGCAGTACTTC.

The chain combines TRBV24-1 with TRBJ2-3, with D maybe TRBD1 (6 bases). The CDR3 totals 15 residues. V dropped 4 bases and J dropped 4 bases, with 14 bases sitting between them. CDR1 KGHDR and CDR2 SFDVKD come from the germline V gene. For the CDR3, the DNA is TGTGCCACCAGTGACCCAGGGACAATAGCAGATACGCAGTATTTT. This translates into CATSDPGTIADTQYF.

The rearrangement joins TRBV30 to TRBJ1-1, with a tentative D call TRBD1 (5 bases). This CDR3 comprises 13 residues. V lost 5 bases and J 0 bases, leaving 10 bases between the germline ends. In germline, CDR1 is GTSNPN, CDR2 SVGIG (reference sequence). CDR3 DNA sequence: TGTGCCTGGGCGGACAACATGAACACTGAAGCTTTCTTT. Its protein is CAWADNMNTEAFF.

This chain links TRBV2 with TRBJ1-4; TRBD1 is a possible D gene (6 bases). Germline assignment: CDR1 SNHLY and CDR2 FYNNEI. Between the trimmed V and J ends, which lost 6 bases and 10 bases, there was a span of 18 bases. The CDR3 sequence is 14 residues long. CDR3 nucleotide sequence: TGTGCCAGCAGCGGTTACAGGGATGAGGCAAAACTGTTTTTT. It is translated as CASSGYRDEAKLFF.

V usage is TRBV25-1 and J usage is TRBJ2-1; TRBD2 is a possible D gene (5 bases). The V end was cut by 4 bases, the J end by 3 bases, with 19 bases between. CDR1 is MGHDK, CDR2 SYGVNS, per germline. This CDR3 spans 17 amino acids. The CDR3 nucleotides read TGTGCCAGCAGTGCCTCGACTATTGGCGGGCTCTACAATGAGCAGTTCTTC. This gives the protein CASSASTIGGLYNEQFF. The full variable domain, its missing parts supplied by reference TRBV25-1 and TRBJ2-1, is EADIYQTPRYLVIGTGKKITLECSQTMGHDKMYWYQQDPGMELHLIHYSYGVNSTEKGDLSSESTVSRIRTEHFPLTLESARPSHTSQYLCASSASTIGGLYNEQFFGPGTRLTVL.

The chain combines TRBV5-1 with TRBJ2-7; 12 nucleotides align to TRBD1. V lost 5 bases, J lost 3 bases, and 3 bases stayed unmatched. In germline, CDR1 is SGHRS, CDR2 YFSETQ. The CDR3 consists of 14 residues. CDR3 sequence: CASRGQGALYEQYF. The CDR3 DNA reads TGCGCCAGCAGGGGACAGGGGGCTCTCTACGAGCAGTACTTC.

The chain links TRBV5-6 to TRBJ2-7; maybe TRBD1 (6 bases). V lost 1 base and J 3 bases, leaving 14 bases between the germline ends. The V gene's germline CDR1 is SGHDT and CDR2 YYEEEE. The CDR3 length is 15 residues. The CDR3 sequence: CASSLLAGVRYEQYF. The CDR3 coding sequence is TGTGCCAGCAGCTTGTTGGCAGGGGTCCGCTACGAGCAGTACTTC.

This clone was detected a few times. This chain links TRBV21-1 with TRBJ1-3. TRBV21-1 is tagged as a pseudogene. This CDR3 comprises 15 residues. The CDR3 protein is CASSKGVVPGNTIYF. DNA for the CDR3: TGTGCCAGCAGCAAAGGGGTGGTTCCTGGAAACACCATATATTTT.

This chain connects TRBV19 to TRBJ1-1, with no clear D. Trimming took 3 bases from V and 0 from J, leaving 11 bases between them. This CDR3 comprises 15 residues. Germline V gene sequence: CDR1 LNHDA, CDR2 SQIVND (reference sequence). In DNA, the CDR3 is TGTGCCAGTAGTATCGAGGGAAGGATGAACACTGAAGCTTTCTTT. Amino acids: CASSIEGRMNTEAFF.

DNA of the CDR3: TGTGCCAGCAGTTTAGCGGGAGGGCCTGGCGAGCAGTACTTC. Its translation is CASSLAGGPGEQYF. The rearrangement links TRBV28 to TRBJ2-7; TRBD2 matches at 9 bases. Germline values: CDR1 MDHEN, CDR2 SYDVKM. V was clipped by 2 bases and J by 6 bases; unmatched bases: 5. This CDR3 is 14 amino acids long.

The rearrangement uses TRBV5-6 and TRBJ2-2; 8 nucleotides line up with TRBD1. Germline CDR1 and CDR2: SGHDT and YYEEEE. The CDR3 sequence is 16 residues long. V was clipped by 0 bases and J by 2 bases; unmatched bases: 3. CDR3 residues: CASSLDGQGNTGELFF. In DNA form, the CDR3 reads TGTGCCAGCAGCTTGGATGGACAGGGAAACACCGGGGAGCTGTTTTTT. Supplemented by reference TRBV5-6 and TRBJ2-2, the full variable domain reads DAGVTQSPTHLIKTRGQQVTLRCSPKSGHDTVSWYQQALGQGPQFIFQYYEEEERQRGNFPDRFSGHQFPNYSSELNVNALLLGDSALYLCASSLDGQGNTGELFFGEGSRLTVL.

J is TRBJ1-1 and V is TRBV3-1 (or the pseudogene TRBV3-2); D uncertain. CDR3 length equals 14 residues. Between the trimmed V and J ends, which lost 1 base and 1 base, there was a span of 7 bases. Germline CDR1 and CDR2: LGHDT and YNNKEL (reference sequence). CDR3 sequence: CASSQGSQNTEAFF. For the CDR3, the DNA is TGTGCCAGCAGCCAAGGATCTCAGAACACTGAAGCTTTCTTT.

The chain joins TRBV15 to TRBJ2-7, with 7 positions matching TRBD1. There are 14 residues in the CDR3. Per germline, CDR1 LNHNV and CDR2 YYDKDF (reference sequence). V trimming: 1 base; J trimming: 1 base; junction bases outside the gene matches: 1. DNA for the CDR3: TGTGCCACCAGCAGAGGGACAGGATCCTACGAGCAGTACTTC. Translating it yields CATSRGTGSYEQYF.

The chain links TRBV9 to TRBJ2-1, with TRBD2 identical over 7 bases. Germline V CDR1 and CDR2: SGDLS, YYNGEE. V shed 0 bases and J 9 bases; nucleotides not matched to a gene: 9. The CDR3 totals 15 residues. This chain's CDR3 is CASSVDAGESIEQFF. The CDR3 DNA follows: TGTGCCAGCAGCGTAGATGCGGGAGAGTCGATTGAGCAGTTCTTC.

The chain combines TRBV18 with TRBJ2-5; no clear D gene. Germline lookup yields CDR1 KGHSH and CDR2 LQKENI. V was shortened by 0 bases and J by 5 bases, with 7 bases between the two germline ends. CDR3 length: 13 amino acids. In DNA form, the CDR3 reads TGTGCCAGCTCACCACCCGGCGCGGAGACCCAGTACTTC. As protein: CASSPPGAETQYF. The variable domain in full, completed from reference TRBV18 and TRBJ2-5, reads NAGVMQNPRHLVRRRGQEARLRCSPMKGHSHVYWYRQLPEEGLKFMVYLQKENIIDESGMPKERFSAEFPKEGPSILRIQQVVRGDSAAYFCASSPPGAETQYFGPGTRLLVL.